The entry below gives a single TCR beta chain sequence along with its context. This record comes from a study of cytomegalovirus exposure and HLA in healthy donors. In the study overall: A subsequent analysis reported that the 120 validation repertoires were produced on the same platform that had also been used for the approximately 700 first-cohort repertoires.

This CDR3 is built from 13 residues. The germline V gene encodes CDR1 MNHEY and CDR2 SVGAGI. The J segment lost 6 bases and the V segment lost 6 bases, leaving 5 bases of the junction unmatched. Sequenced by immunoSEQ multiplex PCR; TCRdb stores in-frame clones only, minus some. Here the sample spans fewer than 200,000 clones, roughly 86% being singletons. The rearrangement links TRBV6-5 to TRBJ2-7; TRBD2 aligns across 10 bases. The receptor was isolated from a woman under 30 in good health and CMV-seropositive. Sequenced material: PBMCs. In nucleotides, the CDR3 is TGTGCCAGCAGGGCTAGCGGGAGAACCGAGCAGTACTTC. It encodes CASRASGRTEQYF.